Described below is a single TCR beta chain sequence and its context. Its antigen target is currently unknown. No per-base quality is available; no much larger clone lies one base away. This sample stems from a study of blood T cell repertoires in COVID-19 (dated by TCRdb to the early 2020s). Background on the whole study: Collaborator samples came from the United States, Italy and Spain and covered acute and convalescent phases of COVID-19. The repertoires were released in a freely available public database intended as a resource for research on the immune response to SARS-CoV-2. Where available, HLA class I and class II types were taken from metadata supplied by the sample provider and were not determined by assay-based typing. The prospective study material was composed of cDNA or gDNA derived from T cells, B-cell-depleted T cells, or PBMCs. Subjects who had been exposed to COVID-19, were actively infected with it, or had recovered from it provided the deeply sampled blood TCRbeta repertoires that made up the dataset. The samples were drawn from the first 160 participants of the ongoing ImmuneRACE study and from 950 to 1,500 subjects provided by 6 global collaborators. Nearly every sample came with metadata listing a de-identified subject ID, COVID-19 status, age in years and sex.

V is pruned by 3 bases and J by 4 bases, leaving 8 bases of the junction without a gene match. CDR1 and CDR2 (KGHDR, SFDVKD) derive from the germline V gene. The CDR3 runs 16 amino acids, cysteine and phenylalanine included. Of the read, only the CDR3 DNA is kept; its 48 bases are in frame from base 1. What the authors observed across the whole study: The quantity of clinical and demographic metadata differed by source and by participant and was supplied without curation.

TCRbeta CDR3 regions were amplified from genomic DNA using the immunoSEQ Assay, a bias-controlled multiplex PCR. Turning to the authors' computational methods: Nucleated cell counts per sample were estimated from amplification of reference gene primers within the assay. To quantify the absolute abundance of each unique TCRbeta CDR3 rearrangement, sequence reads were collapsed and filtered. For each sample, productive Simpson clonality was calculated by taking the square root of Simpson's diversity index across productive rearrangements. In its TCRdb copy, this immuneACCESS table keeps in-frame sequences only and misses some clones. Where compared with another copy, unresolved V genes explain less than half of these, and the others have no known cause. V and J calls plus clone size are reproduced from that table; the DNA served to infer D and trimming. Across this sample there are a few hundred thousand clones, with 80% to 90% seen only once. The ten largest account for 3.5% to 4% of the sample.

Enrolling through a virtual design, the prospective study's participants ranged in age from roughly 18 to 95 years and lived across roughly 23 United States geographic areas. In the prospective study, participants were assigned to cohorts based on the clinical history participants reported in a screening survey and a study questionnaire. Mobile phlebotomists in the prospective study collected whole blood, serum and a nasopharyngeal or oropharyngeal swab from every participant. Additional blood draws and questionnaires over an approximately 2-month period could optionally be provided by prospective study participants. Prospective study blood samples were shipped either frozen or at room temperature before DNA extraction.

Sequencing used PBMCs or T cells enriched from blood (not recorded which). The rearrangement joined TRBV24-1 to TRBJ2-1, with TRBD1 matching 7 junction bases. The clonotype originates from a woman in her thirties or forties with acute COVID-19. The DNA sequence follows: TGTGCCACCAGTGATCGGACAGGTCGGACTTACAATGAGCAGTTCTTC. The resulting protein is CATSDRTGRTYNEQFF.